These 15 T cell receptor beta chains share one sample of origin, sequenced in a study of blood T cell repertoires in COVID-19. The data were produced by immunoSEQ multiplex PCR, yet TCRdb's version contains in-frame clones alone and is incomplete. The repertoire holds 200,000 to 300,000 clones, about 88% seen once, with about 5% in the top ten. The sequenced sample consisted of peripheral blood. Receptors were obtained from a woman aged 60-75 years with COVID-19, enrolled during active disease.

This chain joins TRBV3-1 (or the pseudogene TRBV3-2) and TRBJ2-3, with 8 bases aligning to TRBD2. V dropped 0 bases and J dropped 4; count of bases not matched to a gene: 6. Germline V gene sequence: CDR1 LGHDT, CDR2 YNNKEL (reference sequence). This CDR3 comprises 16 residues. CDR3 sequence: CASSQDAGGGSDTQYF. CDR3 coding DNA: TGTGCCAGCAGCCAAGATGCGGGAGGAGGATCAGATACGCAGTATTTT.

The chain links TRBV5-1 to TRBJ2-5, with a weak D call TRBD2 (5 bases). Germline assignment: CDR1 SGHRS and CDR2 YFSETQ. The CDR3 spans 14 residues. V was pared by 4 bases and J by 2 bases, with 12 bases between. In DNA, the CDR3 is TGCGCCAGCAGCCCCGGGCCGGGGCAAGAGACCCAGTACTTC. Protein: CASSPGPGQETQYF.

The V and J genes are TRBV9 and TRBJ1-6; perhaps TRBD1 as D (5 bases). CDR1 and CDR2 from the germline V gene are SGDLS and YYNGEE. CDR3 length: 14 amino acids. V was clipped by 4 bases and J by 8 bases, with 13 bases between them. The CDR3 bases are TGTGCCAGCAGCCCGCGGGGGGGGGATTCACCCCTCCACTTT. Its translation: CASSPRGGDSPLHF.

Turning to this clone: Other DNA sequences in this specimen translate into the identical CDR3. The rearrangement uses TRBV4-3 and TRBJ1-4; TRBD1 is a possible D gene (6 bases). Trimming left V 0 bases short and J 4 bases short, with 9 bases between. CDR1 is LGHNA, CDR2 YSLEER, per germline. CDR3 length: 15 residues. CDR3 DNA sequence: TGCGCCAGCAGCCAAGACAGGGGCAGTAATGAAAAACTGTTTTTT. Translation: CASSQDRGSNEKLFF.

The J gene is TRBJ2-5, the V gene TRBV19; TRBD2 might be the D (6 bases). Germline CDR1 and CDR2: LNHDA and SQIVND (reference sequence). Trimming took off 11 bases at V and 7 bases at J, with 14 bases between the two ends. The CDR3 totals 11 residues. The CDR3 spells CASEGLGTQYF. CDR3 nucleotides: TGTGCCTCGGAGGGGCTTGGGACCCAGTACTTC.

The J gene is TRBJ2-5, the V gene TRBV10-1; TRBD2 is a possible D gene (6 bases). Germline V CDR1 and CDR2: WNHNN, SYGVQD (reference sequence). Trimming removed 3 bases at V and 3 bases at J, with 8 bases between. CDR3 length equals 13 residues. This chain's CDR3 is CASSDGGKETQYF. The CDR3, as DNA: TGCGCCAGCAGTGATGGGGGGAAAGAGACCCAGTACTTC.

This clone appeared a single time. The rearrangement links TRBV20-1 to TRBJ1-2; D uncertain. CDR3 length: 12 amino acids. Germline loops: CDR1 DFQATT, CDR2 SNEGSKA (reference sequence). V shed 3 bases and J shed 3 bases, with 8 bases lying between them. CDR3: CSASVRYYGYTF. In DNA form, the CDR3 reads TGCAGTGCTAGTGTCCGGTACTATGGCTACACCTTC.

The chain recombines TRBV6-6 with TRBJ1-2, with 8 bases lining up with TRBD1. The CDR3 consists of 15 residues. After removal of 0 bases from V and 4 bases from J, the junction contained 4 bases not matched to a gene. CDR1 and CDR2 (germline): MNHNY, SVGAGI (reference sequence). The CDR3 nucleotides are TGTGCCAGCAGTTACTCTACAGGGGGTGGCTATGGCTACACCTTC. Its protein is CASSYSTGGGYGYTF.

This rearrangement joins TRBV29-1 to TRBJ2-3; 9 bases map to TRBD1. The length of the CDR3 is 14 residues. After removal of 6 bases from V and 1 base from J, the junction contained 5 bases not matched to a gene. The V gene's germline CDR1 is SQVTM and CDR2 ANQGSEA. This CDR3 reads CSVLQGAGTDTQYF. CDR3 nucleotide sequence: TGCAGCGTCTTACAGGGGGCCGGCACAGATACGCAGTATTTT.

The gene calls are TRBV28 and TRBJ2-7; 14 bases match TRBD2. The CDR3 loop spans 15 amino acids. Germline lookup yields CDR1 MDHEN and CDR2 SYDVKM. Trimming at V came to 5 bases and at J to 6 bases, leaving 6 bases not matched to a gene. The CDR3 region has the DNA TGTGCCAGCAGTCTGGGACTAGCGGGAGTGGGCGAGCAGTACTTC. This gives the protein CASSLGLAGVGEQYF.

CDR3 DNA sequence: TGCGCCAGCAGCTTGACCGGGACAAAGCCTGAAGCTTTCTTT. Its translation is CASSLTGTKPEAFF. The chain joins TRBV5-1 to TRBJ1-1; tentative D call: TRBD1 (6 bases). The CDR3 sequence is 14 residues long. Trimming took 1 base from V and 6 from J, leaving 13 bases between them. Germline lookup yields CDR1 SGHRS and CDR2 YFSETQ.

The sample holds one count of this clone. The chain links TRBV7-9 to TRBJ2-7; TRBD1 matches at 7 bases. This CDR3 is 14 amino acids long. Germline V lookup: CDR1 SEHNR, CDR2 FQNEAQ (reference sequence). J lost 3 bases, V lost 5 bases, and 7 bases had no gene match. CDR3: CASSSSDRNYEQYF. CDR3 bases: TGTGCCAGCAGCAGTTCGGACAGGAACTACGAGCAGTACTTC.

The chain employs TRBV4-1 and TRBJ1-1; 9 positions agree with TRBD1. CDR1 and CDR2 from the germline V gene are MGHRA and YSYEKL. The CDR3 spans 15 residues. J gave up 4 bases and V 4 bases, and 7 bases lay outside the gene matches. CDR3: CASSRQQGAGTEAFF. CDR3 DNA sequence: TGCGCCAGCAGCCGACAACAGGGGGCAGGCACTGAAGCTTTCTTT.

The rearrangement links TRBV12-5 to TRBJ2-2; 10 bases are a match to TRBD2. The CDR3 spans 16 residues. V shed 2 bases and J 2 bases; nucleotides not matched to a gene: 2. Germline V CDR1 and CDR2: LGHNT, FRNRAP. The CDR3 bases are TGTGCTAGTGGTTTGCTAGCGGGAGTAAACACCGGGGAGCTGTTTTTT. Protein sequence: CASGLLAGVNTGELFF.

The genes are TRBV5-1 and TRBJ2-2, with D possibly matching TRBD2 (6 bases). From germline, CDR1 is SGHRS and CDR2 YFSETQ. The CDR3 consists of 15 residues. Trimming took 3 bases from V and 6 from J, leaving 15 bases between them. The CDR3 region has the DNA TGCGCCAGCAGCTCCACTAGCATTTGGGCCGGGGAGCTGTTTTTT. Encoded protein: CASSSTSIWAGELFF.